The following is a TCR beta chain sequence with its context. No antigen is known for it. PCR primers comprised 60 Vbeta and 13 Jbeta primers. Sequenced by immunoSEQ multiplex PCR; TCRdb stores in-frame clones only, minus some. The table shows around 150,000 clones, with 79% occurring only once. CDR3 size: 19 residues. CDR1 is SGHRS, CDR2 YFSETQ, per germline. The V gene end was trimmed by 0 bases and the J gene end by 0 bases; junction bases not matched to a gene: 8. The data derive from a study of cytomegalovirus exposure and HLA in healthy donors. The wider study: Within the Caucasian-associated ancestry cluster were roughly 81% of the roughly 430 genotyped donors. General study results and limits: In a later analysis, donors in an Asian-associated ancestry cluster reportedly had fewer N-insertions in productive TCRs than the cohort mean. Three CMV-associated chains proved CMV antigen-specific in vitro.

This clonotype was sampled from a man in his fifties in good health and CMV-seropositive. Material for sequencing was PBMCs. J is TRBJ2-1 and V is TRBV5-1; the match to TRBD2 covers 11 bases. The CDR3 bases are TGCGCCAGCAGCTTGGGACTAGCGGGATTAGGGTACTCCTACAATGAGCAGTTCTTC. Its protein product is CASSLGLAGLGYSYNEQFF.